This TCR beta chain derives from a study of CD8+CD57+ T cells in acquired aplastic anemia. Across the study: Recorded DNA amounts for sorted CD4+ and CD8+ cells had an average of approximately 3 ug.

Before being chosen for sequencing, patients had shown CD8+CD57+ cell expansion by flow cytometry. Each patient carried a diagnosis of severe acquired aplastic anemia. The CDR3 sequence is 15 residues long. Per the germline V gene, CDR1 is SGHTA and CDR2 is FQGNSA. Trimming stripped 3 bases from V and 6 bases from J, with 15 bases between. There are many counts of this clonotype. Both TCR beta VDJ combination and CDR3 sequence profiling were carried out. Genomic DNA was the template for this profiling. TCRdb redid the calling of the reads with MiXCR, one entry per CDR3 protein. Among 90,000 to 150,000 distinct CDR3 sequences listed, 45% to 60% were seen once.

The sequenced material came from sorted CD4+, CD8+, or CD8+CD57+ T cells (not recorded which) from PBMCs. The chain carries TRBV7-2 and TRBJ2-1; D is possibly TRBD2 (6 bases). This clonotype originated in a human donor with aplastic anemia. The CDR3 DNA follows: TGTGCCAGCAGCTTCGTCAGTATGGGAGGCAATGAGCAGTTCTTC. As protein: CASSFVSMGGNEQFF.